This T cell receptor (beta chain) was sequenced for a study of T cells in Graves' hyperthyroidism and ophthalmopathy (dated by TCRdb to the late 2010s). A note on the overall study: Peripheral blood samples were taken at the time of initial diagnosis, prior to any treatment. Following sampling, methimazole starting at 30 mg daily was given to hyperthyroidism patients, and high-dose intravenous methylprednisolone was given to ophthalmopathy patients. To identify TCR V-J signatures that set the groups apart, the researchers used a discovery cohort of roughly 100 patients, made up of roughly 40 with Graves' ophthalmopathy and some 55 with stable Graves' hyperthyroidism. The roughly 100 discovery patients were randomly divided into training and test sets at a 7:3 ratio. TCR Vbeta CDR3 sequencing of 120 to 150 peripheral blood samples (more than 40 ophthalmopathy, 75 hyperthyroidism and around 17 progressor patients) is reported in the paper. Prospective prediction of ophthalmopathy was tested in an independent validation cohort of 18 to 20 hyperthyroidism patients and 17 patients who later progressed to ophthalmopathy. Thyroid tissue and blood T-cell repertoires from six Graves' hyperthyroidism patients were also compared in the study.

With regard to this clonotype: Its recognized antigen is unknown. Base quality data are lacking; no much larger clone is found one base away.

TCR beta CDR3 regions were amplified from RNA transcripts. The TCR CDR3 was subjected to a first round of RT-PCR using the HTBI primer set and the Qiagen OneStep RT-PCR kit. A second multiplex PCR round built the libraries, followed by size selection and purification. Paired-end sequencing of the libraries was performed with 100 bp reads on an Illumina HiSeq2000. The published analysis was carried out like this. SOAPnuke was used to process the raw data, with reads discarded if the reads contained adapters or uncalled bases, had a mean Phred below 15, or lacked an exact constant-primer or identifier match. High-quality paired reads were merged using COPE v1.2.5, and each unique nucleotide sequence was defined as a clonotype. MiTCR v1.1 was used to align clonotypes to the IMGT TRBV, TRBD and TRBJ reference segments. Only V-J combinations with frequency above 0.0001, covering 98% to 99.2% of repertoires, were analysed. A TCS score was defined as the ratio between F50 (clonal expansion) and ExV (chaos), using BLOSUM62-based TCRdist between CDR3 peptides within each V-J. Welch's t-statistics and random forest reduced fewer than 600 V-J features to 13, which were used in a naive Bayes classifier (R e1071). Using fastp trimming at Q25 and MiXCR clonotype assembly, TCRdb reanalyzed the public sequencing data and kept in-frame beta chains. Each record represents a unique CDR3 protein, reported with the most common genes and DNA among its rows. The V and J calls follow TCRdb's processing rather than the paper's. This sample comprises around 300,000 distinct CDR3 sequences, roughly 14% of them detected only once. Under 30% of the sample lies in the top ten.

On the study overall, not on this receptor specifically: In validation, the model predicted progression to ophthalmopathy a median of about 6.8 months before onset, with 70% to 71% sensitivity and 72.22% specificity. Most expanded thyroid clonotypes (frequency above 0.001) were also detected in blood, a finding suggesting that blood repertoires may reflect thyroid immune responses. A 13 V-J signature model separated ophthalmopathy from stable hyperthyroidism, with over 85% sensitivity and about 81% specificity in cross-validation and 80%/75% in testing. Sample size was not statistically predetermined, and blinding of investigators to group allocation was not performed.

Stable Graves' hyperthyroidism was defined as no progression to ophthalmopathy during 18 months of follow-up. Hyperthyroidism patients were aged 18 to 65 years and newly diagnosed, with disease duration of less than 2 months. Patients with uncontrolled infections, other autoimmune diseases, pregnancy or lactation were excluded. Diagnoses were based on clinical symptoms, serum thyroxine and TRAb, thyroid ultrasound and orbital computed tomography. Ficoll-Paque density gradient centrifugation was used to isolate PBMCs from 8 to 10 ml of fresh peripheral blood. Trizol reagent was used to extract total RNA, and RNA quality was then checked on an Agilent 2100 Bioanalyzer. Trimming at the junction amounts to 4 bases on V and 0 bases on J, and the germline ends lie 6 bases apart. The germline V gene yields SGHVS for CDR1 and FQNEAQ for CDR2. From its cysteine to its phenylalanine, the CDR3 spans 14 amino acids. Here the CDR3 DNA is all that survives: 42 bases in frame from base 1.

The chain joins TRBV7-8 to TRBJ1-4; the D segment cannot be called with confidence. The TCR originated in a woman younger than 45 with Graves' hyperthyroidism. The source material was blood. At the DNA level, the sequence is TGTGCCAGCAGCTGGAGTGCAACTAATGAAAAACTGTTTTTT. It translates as CASSWSATNEKLFF.